Listed here are 14 T cell receptor beta chains from one sample, sequenced in a study of cytomegalovirus exposure and HLA in healthy donors. Repertoires were generated with immunoSEQ multiplex PCR, while TCRdb's copy carries only in-frame clones and drops some. The repertoire includes approximately 240,000 clones, about nine tenths of them detected once, and about 1% sits in the top ten. The sample consisted of PBMCs. The receptors were sampled from a woman younger than 35 in good health and CMV-seronegative.

The chain is built from TRBV13 and TRBJ2-2; 9 bases agree with TRBD1. Germline values: CDR1 PRHDT, CDR2 FYEKMQ (reference sequence). Unmatched junction bases numbered 7, after V lost 4 bases and J lost 4 bases. The CDR3 is 16 residues long. The CDR3 nucleotides are TGTGCCAGCAGCTGGACAGGGGCCTTACTCACCGGGGAGCTGTTTTTT. It yields the protein CASSWTGALLTGELFF. The full variable domain, completed using reference TRBV13 and TRBJ2-2, is AAGVIQSPRHLIKEKRETATLKCYPIPRHDTVYWYQQGPGQDPQFLISFYEKMQSDKGSIPDRFSAQQFSDYHSELNMSSLELGDSALYFCASSWTGALLTGELFFGEGSRLTVL.

The chain links TRBV30 to TRBJ1-2; perhaps TRBD1 as D (6 bases). The length of the CDR3 is 12 residues. CDR1 and CDR2 from the germline V gene are GTSNPN and SVGIG (reference sequence). Deletions cut 2 bases from V and 4 bases from J, with 8 bases between. The CDR3 DNA is TGTGCCTGGAGTAGGGGGGGCTATGGCTACACCTTC. This codes for CAWSRGGYGYTF.

The chain joins TRBV2 to TRBJ2-7; the D gene is possibly TRBD1 (5 bases). Germline V CDR1 and CDR2: SNHLY, FYNNEI. This CDR3 spans 17 amino acids. V was trimmed by 7 bases and J by 4 bases, leaving 26 bases between them. The CDR3 protein is CASIPGYRRLRAYEQYF. DNA for the CDR3: TGTGCCAGCATTCCAGGGTATCGCCGCCTTCGGGCGTACGAGCAGTACTTC.

This clone showed up just a few times. The rearrangement uses TRBV6-1 and TRBJ1-4; 7 bases are a match to TRBD1. Germline assignment: CDR1 MNHNS and CDR2 SASEGT. The CDR3 spans 14 residues. V dropped 8 bases and J dropped 8; count of bases not matched to a gene: 11. The CDR3 protein is CASSADRVGEKLFF. The CDR3 nucleotides are TGTGCCAGCTCGGCCGACAGGGTTGGAGAAAAACTGTTTTTT.

This chain links TRBV2 with TRBJ2-3; tentatively, D is TRBD2 (6 bases). CDR3 length: 14 residues. Trimming shortened V by 10 bases and J by 0 bases, and 14 bases separated the two germline ends. Germline CDR1 is SNHLY and CDR2 is FYNNEI. The CDR3: CATQGGASTDTQYF. CDR3 bases: TGTGCCACCCAAGGAGGGGCGAGCACAGATACGCAGTATTTT.

The V gene is TRBV12-5, the J gene TRBJ2-7; TRBD2 agrees at 9 bases. The V segment lost 9 bases and the J segment 1 base; nucleotides outside the gene matches: 7. The CDR3 consists of 14 residues. Germline V CDR1 and CDR2: LGHNT, FRNRAP. The DNA for the CDR3 is TGTGCTAGCTTTGACAGCGGGAGGTCCTACGAGCAGTACTTC. Translating gives CASFDSGRSYEQYF.

The gene calls are TRBV30 and TRBJ1-1; 8 nucleotides line up with TRBD1. V lost 7 bases, J lost 0 bases, and 13 bases stayed unmatched. The CDR3 sequence is 16 residues long. Germline V lookup: CDR1 GTSNPN, CDR2 SVGIG (reference sequence). CDR3 bases: TGTGCCTTCCTGCTGGGGACAGGCACTTTGAACACTGAAGCTTTCTTT. Residues: CAFLLGTGTLNTEAFF.

The V gene is TRBV6-6, the J gene TRBJ1-1; 7 bases align to TRBD1. V trimming: 6 bases; J trimming: 4 bases; junction bases outside the gene matches: 8. The CDR3 length is 14 residues. Germline V CDR1 and CDR2: MNHNY, SVGAGI (reference sequence). Here the CDR3 DNA reads TGTGCCAGCAGCCTAGGACAGGTCGTCACTGAAGCTTTCTTT. Protein: CASSLGQVVTEAFF.

This sequence joins TRBV28 and TRBJ1-1; TRBD1 aligns across 8 bases. J was trimmed by 12 bases and V by 5 bases; bases with no gene match: 14. The length of the CDR3 is 14 residues. Germline V CDR1 and CDR2: MDHEN, SYDVKM. The CDR3 is CASSSGQGNGLTFF. CDR3 bases: TGTGCCAGCAGTAGCGGACAGGGTAATGGTCTAACTTTCTTT.

The chain carries TRBV6-6 and TRBJ2-2; TRBD1 matches at 8 bases. Germline V CDR1 and CDR2: MNHNY, SVGAGI (reference sequence). This CDR3 comprises 16 residues. The V gene end was trimmed by 0 bases and the J gene end by 4 bases; junction bases not matched to a gene: 4. The CDR3 coding sequence is TGTGCCAGCAGTTACTCCGGACAGGGCGGCACCGGGGAGCTGTTTTTT. It translates to CASSYSGQGGTGELFF.

This clone was recorded a few times. The chain links TRBV21-1 to TRBJ2-7; the D call of TRBD1 is as the table states it, not checked on the DNA. TRBV21-1 constitutes a pseudogene. This CDR3 has 14 amino acids. The CDR3 loop reads CASRIYVGRYEQYF. Here the CDR3 DNA reads TGTGCCAGCCGGATTTATGTGGGGCGCTACGAGCAGTACTTC.

This clone came up once. This sequence joins TRBV5-6 and TRBJ2-7; maybe TRBD2 (8 bases). CDR1 is SGHDT and CDR2 is YYEEEE in the germline V gene. V lost 4 bases to trimming and J lost 0 bases, with 20 bases between them. The CDR3 contains 17 residues. The chain's CDR3 is CASSVAGGRTGSYEQYF. DNA for the CDR3: TGTGCCAGCAGCGTCGCGGGGGGCCGGACAGGCTCCTACGAGCAGTACTTC.

This clone is a singleton in its sample. The chain employs TRBV28 and TRBJ2-1; TRBD1 is a possible D gene (6 bases). This CDR3 spans 17 amino acids. Germline lookup yields CDR1 MDHEN and CDR2 SYDVKM. Trimming removed 6 bases from V and 5 bases from J, with 23 bases in between. DNA of the CDR3: TGTGCCAGCAGAACGAGAACTAAAACAGGGTATAACAATGAGCAGTTCTTC. Encoded protein: CASRTRTKTGYNNEQFF.

The gene calls are TRBV6-5 and TRBJ1-1; TRBD1 matches at 8 bases. This CDR3 contains 11 residues. Germline trimming cut 6 bases from V and 8 bases from J; bases unmatched to any gene: 2. CDR1 is MNHEY and CDR2 is SVGAGI in the germline V gene. In nucleotides, the CDR3 is TGTGCCAGCAGCCGGGACAGGGAAGCTTTCTTT. Translated: CASSRDREAFF.